This T cell receptor (beta chain) was sequenced during a study of T cell repertoires in cytomegalovirus infection. On the study more broadly: Researchers turned to recently identified HLA-C-restricted CMV epitopes as well as well-studied HLA-B-restricted ones. A matching HLA type, together with CMV infection, was signaled by public TCR beta signatures.

Of note for this clonotype: Its antigen is currently unknown.

General study points: Public TCR beta family frequency separated CMV-and-HLA carriers, including in an independent cohort. The study found HLA-C-restricted CMV-specific TCR beta clonotypes dominating the ex vivo response.

TCRdb called the reads again in MiXCR, with one record for every CDR3 protein. The sample lists hundreds of thousands of distinct CDR3 sequences; less than 40% were seen once. Sample: cultured CD8+ T cells from PBMCs, taken from culture after CMV antigen stimulation. The receptor comes from a human donor in good health (CMV status not recorded). Some clones in this sample may be carry-over from other donors' samples.

Here the CDR3 reads CASTPERNTEAFF. The CDR3 bases are TGTGCCAGCACCCCCGAAAGGAACACTGAAGCTTTCTTT. The J gene is TRBJ1-1, the V gene TRBV12-3 or TRBV12-4, with D unclear. CDR3 length equals 13 residues. V was cut by 7 bases and J by 1 base, with 10 bases left in between.